This T cell receptor (beta chain) is from a study of T cells in Graves' hyperthyroidism and ophthalmopathy. The authors deemed Graves' hyperthyroidism stable absent ophthalmopathy progression within 18 months. The study enrolled patients aged 18 to 65 with newly diagnosed hyperthyroidism of under 2 months' duration. The source of the PBMCs was 10 ml of fresh peripheral blood. TCR beta CDR3 region amplification was performed from RNA transcripts. The TCR CDR3 first-round RT-PCR relied on the HTBI primer set. TCRdb re-derived calls from the multiplex PCR reads in MiXCR, one entry per CDR3 protein. In the table there are hundreds of thousands of distinct CDR3 sequences, about two fifths of which are singletons. V dropped 5 bases and J dropped 5 bases, with 3 bases sitting between them. The germline gives CDR1 SGHNT, CDR2 YENEEA. CDR3 length equals 11 residues. Study-wide points: Most thyroid clonotypes with frequency above 0.001 were detected in blood.

This clonotype came up many times. The antigen is not known. The TCR was taken from a man between 18 and 35 years old with Graves' hyperthyroidism. Input material: blood. V is TRBV11-3 and J is TRBJ1-4; D uncertain. CDR3 nucleotides: TGTGCCAGCAGCGACAATGAAAAACTGTTTTTT. Protein sequence: CASSDNEKLFF. The entire variable domain, with the rest obtained from reference TRBV11-3 and TRBJ1-4, is as follows: EAGVVQSPRYKIIEKKQPVAFWCNPISGHNTLYWYLQNLGQGPELLIRYENEEAVDDSQLPKDRFSAERLKGVDSTLKIQPAELGDSAVYLCASSDNEKLFFGSGTQLSVL.